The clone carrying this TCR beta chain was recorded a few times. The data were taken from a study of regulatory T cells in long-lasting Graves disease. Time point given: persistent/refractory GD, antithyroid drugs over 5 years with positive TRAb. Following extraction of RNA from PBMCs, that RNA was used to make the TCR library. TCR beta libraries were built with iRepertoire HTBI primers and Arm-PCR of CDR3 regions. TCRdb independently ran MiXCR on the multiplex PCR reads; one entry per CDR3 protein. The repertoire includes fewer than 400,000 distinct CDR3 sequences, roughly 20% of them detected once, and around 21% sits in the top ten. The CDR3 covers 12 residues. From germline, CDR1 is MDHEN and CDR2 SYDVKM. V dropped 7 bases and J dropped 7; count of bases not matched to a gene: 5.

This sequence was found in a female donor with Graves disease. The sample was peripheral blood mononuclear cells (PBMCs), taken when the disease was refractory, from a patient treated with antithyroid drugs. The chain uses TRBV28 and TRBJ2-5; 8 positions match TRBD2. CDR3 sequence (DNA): TGTGCCAGCACTCCCCGGGAGGGGACCCAGTACTTC. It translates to CASTPREGTQYF.